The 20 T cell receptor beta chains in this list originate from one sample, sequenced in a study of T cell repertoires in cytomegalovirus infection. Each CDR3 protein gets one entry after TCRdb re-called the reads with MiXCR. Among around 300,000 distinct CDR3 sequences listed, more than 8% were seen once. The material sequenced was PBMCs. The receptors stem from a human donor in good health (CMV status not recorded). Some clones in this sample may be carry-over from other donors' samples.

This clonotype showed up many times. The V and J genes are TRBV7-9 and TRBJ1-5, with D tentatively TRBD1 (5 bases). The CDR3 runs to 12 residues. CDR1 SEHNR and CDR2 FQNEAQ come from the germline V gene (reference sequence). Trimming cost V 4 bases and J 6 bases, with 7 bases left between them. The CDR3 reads CASSWDGQPQHF. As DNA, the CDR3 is TGTGCCAGCAGCTGGGACGGTCAGCCCCAGCATTTT.

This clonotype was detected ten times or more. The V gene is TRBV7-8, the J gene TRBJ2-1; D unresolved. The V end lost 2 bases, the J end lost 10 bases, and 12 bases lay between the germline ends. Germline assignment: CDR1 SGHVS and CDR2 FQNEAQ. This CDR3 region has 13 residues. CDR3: CASSLPPIGEQFF. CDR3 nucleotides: TGTGCCAGCAGCTTACCCCCAATAGGGGAGCAGTTCTTC.

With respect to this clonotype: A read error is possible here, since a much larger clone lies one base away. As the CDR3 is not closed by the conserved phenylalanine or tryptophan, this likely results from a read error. The chain's CDR3 is CASILGTGISGANVLTY. Written as DNA, the CDR3 is TGTGCCAGTATTCTCGGGACAGGGATCTCTGGGGCCAACGTCCTGACTTAC. The chain links TRBV7-9 to TRBJ2-6; 9 nucleotides match TRBD1. V lost 9 bases, J lost 0 bases, and 9 bases stayed unmatched. Germline V gene data show CDR1 as SEHNR and CDR2 as FQNEAQ (reference sequence). This CDR3 is built from 17 residues.

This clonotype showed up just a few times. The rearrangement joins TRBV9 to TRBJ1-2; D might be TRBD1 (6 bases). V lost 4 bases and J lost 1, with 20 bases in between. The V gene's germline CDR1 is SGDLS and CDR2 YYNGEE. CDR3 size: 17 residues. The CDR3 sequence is CASSLLDSGAYNYGYTF. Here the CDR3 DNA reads TGTGCCAGCAGCTTATTGGACAGCGGAGCCTATAACTATGGCTACACCTTC.

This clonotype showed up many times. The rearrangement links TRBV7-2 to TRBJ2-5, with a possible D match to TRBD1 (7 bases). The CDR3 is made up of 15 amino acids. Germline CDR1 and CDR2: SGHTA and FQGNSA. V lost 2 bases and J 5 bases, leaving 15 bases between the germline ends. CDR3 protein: CASSLPQGGGETQYF. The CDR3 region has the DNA TGTGCCAGCAGCTTACCTCAGGGGGGCGGGGAGACCCAGTACTTC. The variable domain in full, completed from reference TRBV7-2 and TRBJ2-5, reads GAGVSQSPSNKVTEKGKDVELRCDPISGHTALYWYRQSLGQGLEFLIYFQGNSAPDKSGLPSDRFSAERTGGSVSTLTIQRTQQEDSAVYLCASSLPQGGGETQYFGPGTRLLVL.

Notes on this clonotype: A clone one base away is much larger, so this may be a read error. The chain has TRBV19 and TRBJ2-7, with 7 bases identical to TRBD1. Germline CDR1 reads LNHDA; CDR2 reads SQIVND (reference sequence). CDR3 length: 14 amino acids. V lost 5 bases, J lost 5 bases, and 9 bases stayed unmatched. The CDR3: CASSWEQGMNEQYF. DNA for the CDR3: TGTGCCAGTAGTTGGGAACAGGGGATGAACGAGCAGTACTTC.

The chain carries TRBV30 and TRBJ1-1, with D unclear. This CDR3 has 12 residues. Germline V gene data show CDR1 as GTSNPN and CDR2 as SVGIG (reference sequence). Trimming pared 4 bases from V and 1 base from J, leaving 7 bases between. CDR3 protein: CAWTMRNTEAFF. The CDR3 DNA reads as TGTGCCTGGACAATGAGGAACACTGAAGCTTTCTTT. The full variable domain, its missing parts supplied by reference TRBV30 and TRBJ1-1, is SQTIHQWPATLVQPVGSPLSLECTVEGTSNPNLYWYRQAAGRGLQLLFYSVGIGQISSEVPQNLSASRPQDRQFILSSKKLLLSDSGFYLCAWTMRNTEAFFGQGTRLTVV.

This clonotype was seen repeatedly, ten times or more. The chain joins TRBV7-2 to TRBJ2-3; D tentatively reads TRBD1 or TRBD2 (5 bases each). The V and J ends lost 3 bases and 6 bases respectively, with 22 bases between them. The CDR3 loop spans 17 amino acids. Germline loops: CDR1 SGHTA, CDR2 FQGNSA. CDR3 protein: CASSFFASGTQRDTQYF. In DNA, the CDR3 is TGTGCCAGCAGCTTTTTTGCCTCCGGGACCCAAAGGGATACGCAGTATTTT.

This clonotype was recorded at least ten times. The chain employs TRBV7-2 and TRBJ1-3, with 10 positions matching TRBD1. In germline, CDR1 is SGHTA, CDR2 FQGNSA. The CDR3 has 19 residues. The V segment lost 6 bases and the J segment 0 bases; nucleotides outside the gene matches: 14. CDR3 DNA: TGTGCCAGCAGTTTCGGACAGGGGGTTCGATACAGCTCTGGAAACACCATATATTTT. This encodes CASSFGQGVRYSSGNTIYF.

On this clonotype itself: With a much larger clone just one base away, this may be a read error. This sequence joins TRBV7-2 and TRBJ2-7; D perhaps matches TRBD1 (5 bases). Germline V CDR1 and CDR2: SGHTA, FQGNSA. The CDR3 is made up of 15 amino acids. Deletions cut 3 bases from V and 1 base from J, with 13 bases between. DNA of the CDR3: TGTGCCAGCAGCTTCGACAAGGGGCTGTCCTACGAGCAGTACTTC. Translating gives CASSFDKGLSYEQYF.

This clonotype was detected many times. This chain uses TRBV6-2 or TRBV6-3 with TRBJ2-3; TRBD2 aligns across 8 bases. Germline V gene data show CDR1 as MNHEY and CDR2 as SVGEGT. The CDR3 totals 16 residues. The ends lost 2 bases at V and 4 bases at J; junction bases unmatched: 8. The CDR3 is CASSYPREGPADTQYF. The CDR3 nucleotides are TGTGCCAGCAGTTACCCCCGGGAGGGCCCAGCAGATACGCAGTATTTT.

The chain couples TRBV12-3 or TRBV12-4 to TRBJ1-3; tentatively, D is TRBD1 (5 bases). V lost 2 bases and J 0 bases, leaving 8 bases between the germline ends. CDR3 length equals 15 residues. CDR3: CASSLRGLSGNTIYF. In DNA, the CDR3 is TGTGCCAGCAGTTTACGGGGCCTCTCTGGAAACACCATATATTTT.

CDR3 sequence: CASSLSTVGEQYF. As DNA, the CDR3 is TGTGCCAGCAGCTTAAGTACAGTGGGCGAGCAGTACTTC. The chain links TRBV7-7 to TRBJ2-7, with D unclear. The CDR3 extends over 13 amino acids. V dropped 2 bases and J dropped 6 bases, with 11 bases sitting between them. Germline V gene sequence: CDR1 SSHAT, CDR2 FNYEAQ (reference sequence).

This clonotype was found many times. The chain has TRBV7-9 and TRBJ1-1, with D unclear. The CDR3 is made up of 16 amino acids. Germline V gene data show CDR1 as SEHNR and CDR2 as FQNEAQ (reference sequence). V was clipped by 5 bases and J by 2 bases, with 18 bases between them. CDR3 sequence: CASSPPKVALNTEAFF. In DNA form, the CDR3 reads TGTGCCAGCAGCCCGCCGAAGGTCGCCCTAAACACTGAAGCTTTCTTT.

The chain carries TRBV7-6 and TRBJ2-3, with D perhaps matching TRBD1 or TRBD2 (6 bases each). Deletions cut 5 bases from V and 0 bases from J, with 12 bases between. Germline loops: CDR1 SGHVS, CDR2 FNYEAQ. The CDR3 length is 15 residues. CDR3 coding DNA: TGTGCCAGCAGCAACGGGGGCTTAAGCACAGATACGCAGTATTTT. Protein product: CASSNGGLSTDTQYF. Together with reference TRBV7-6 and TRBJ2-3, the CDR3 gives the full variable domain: GAGVSQSPRYKVTKRGQDVALRCDPISGHVSLYWYRQALGQGPEFLTYFNYEAQQDKSGLPNDRFSAERPEGSISTLTIQRTEQRDSAMYRCASSNGGLSTDTQYFGPGTRLTVL.

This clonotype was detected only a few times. DNA of the CDR3: TGTGCCAGTAGCATCCAGGGTAGTACGCAGTATTTT. Amino acid sequence: CASSIQGSTQYF. The rearrangement joins TRBV19 to TRBJ2-3; maybe TRBD1 (5 bases). The CDR3 is 12 residues long. The germline gives CDR1 LNHDA, CDR2 SQIVND (reference sequence). The V end was cut by 6 bases, the J end by 8 bases, with 12 bases between.

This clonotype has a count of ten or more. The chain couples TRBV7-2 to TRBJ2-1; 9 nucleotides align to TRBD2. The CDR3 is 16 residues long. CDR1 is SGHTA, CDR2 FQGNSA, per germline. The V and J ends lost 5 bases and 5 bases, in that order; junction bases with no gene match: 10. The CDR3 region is CASSLLWAGGNNEQFF. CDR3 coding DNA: TGTGCCAGCAGCCTCCTATGGGCGGGGGGGAACAATGAGCAGTTCTTC.

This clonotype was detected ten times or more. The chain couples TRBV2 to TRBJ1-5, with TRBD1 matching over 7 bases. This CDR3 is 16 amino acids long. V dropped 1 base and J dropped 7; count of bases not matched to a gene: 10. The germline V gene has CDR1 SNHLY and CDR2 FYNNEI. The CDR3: CASSEGAGTVEQPQHF. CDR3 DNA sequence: TGTGCCAGCAGTGAAGGTGCGGGGACAGTTGAACAGCCCCAGCATTTT.

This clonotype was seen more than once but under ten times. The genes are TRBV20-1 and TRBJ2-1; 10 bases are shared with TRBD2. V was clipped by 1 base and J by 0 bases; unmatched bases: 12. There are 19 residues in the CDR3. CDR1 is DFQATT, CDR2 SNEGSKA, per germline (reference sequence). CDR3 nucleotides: TGCAGTGCTAGAGCTCCGGCTAGCGGGGGATATAGCTCCTACAATGAGCAGTTCTTC. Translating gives CSARAPASGGYSSYNEQFF.

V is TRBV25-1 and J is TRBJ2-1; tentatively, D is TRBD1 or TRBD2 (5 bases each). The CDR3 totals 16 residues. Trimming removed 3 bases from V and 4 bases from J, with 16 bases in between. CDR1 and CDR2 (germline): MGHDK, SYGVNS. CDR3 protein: CASSDPLGRAYNEQFF. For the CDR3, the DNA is TGTGCCAGCAGTGACCCCTTGGGACGGGCTTACAATGAGCAGTTCTTC.